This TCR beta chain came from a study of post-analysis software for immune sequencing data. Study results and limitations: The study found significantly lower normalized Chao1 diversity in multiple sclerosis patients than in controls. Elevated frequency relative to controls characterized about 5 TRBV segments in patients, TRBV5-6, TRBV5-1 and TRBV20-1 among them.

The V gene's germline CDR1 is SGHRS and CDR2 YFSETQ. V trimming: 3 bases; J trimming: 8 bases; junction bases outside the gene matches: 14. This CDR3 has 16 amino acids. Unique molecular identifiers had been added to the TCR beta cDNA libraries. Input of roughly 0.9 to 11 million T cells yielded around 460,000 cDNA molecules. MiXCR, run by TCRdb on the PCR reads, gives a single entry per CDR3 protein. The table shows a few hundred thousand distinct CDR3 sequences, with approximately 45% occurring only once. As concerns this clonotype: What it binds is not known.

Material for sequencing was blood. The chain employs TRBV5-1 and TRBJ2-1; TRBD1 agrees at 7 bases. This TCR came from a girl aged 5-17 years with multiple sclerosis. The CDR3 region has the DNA TGCGCCAGCAGCTCGAGTACAGGGGACCTAGGCGATGAGCAGTTCTTC. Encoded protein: CASSSSTGDLGDEQFF.